The 13 T cell receptor beta chains below come from one sample, sequenced in a study of T cell changes during pregnancy in multiple sclerosis. TCRdb's copy holds only in-frame clones and misses some; the assay was immunoSEQ multiplex PCR. The sample records about 100,000 clones, around 94% being singletons. This sample comprised peripheral blood, obtained in the first trimester of pregnancy. The receptor source for this set is a female donor with multiple sclerosis, enrolled in a pregnancy study.

The chain uses TRBV5-1 and TRBJ2-7, with D possibly matching TRBD1 (6 bases). V lost 0 bases and J 7 bases, leaving 14 bases between the germline ends. The length of the CDR3 is 14 residues. From germline, CDR1 is SGHRS and CDR2 YFSETQ. The chain's CDR3 is CASSLVQGVNEQYF. CDR3 nucleotide sequence: TGCGCCAGCAGCTTGGTACAGGGAGTAAATGAGCAGTACTTC.

The V and J genes are TRBV27 and TRBJ1-1; no firm D call. CDR3 length: 12 residues. V gave up 5 bases and J gave up 6 bases, with 10 bases separating them. CDR1 is MNHEY, CDR2 SMNVEV, per germline (reference sequence). The CDR3 here is CASSPPSAEAFF. The CDR3 DNA sequence: TGTGCCAGCAGTCCACCCTCAGCTGAAGCTTTCTTT.

This chain joins TRBV6-6 and TRBJ1-5; TRBD1 agrees at 7 bases. The CDR3 is made up of 14 amino acids. V gave up 7 bases and J gave up 5 bases; unmatched junction bases: 8. In germline, CDR1 is MNHNY, CDR2 SVGAGI (reference sequence). The CDR3 region has the DNA TGTGCCAGCAATCCGACAGGGAGCCATCAGCCCCAGCATTTT. It encodes CASNPTGSHQPQHF.

The genes are TRBV6-1 and TRBJ2-7; a weak D match, TRBD1 (6 bases). The CDR3 has 13 residues. The ends were cut back, 4 bases at V and 5 bases at J, with 12 bases in the middle. Germline V lookup: CDR1 MNHNS, CDR2 SASEGT. CDR3 residues: CASSVLDSDEQYF. Here the CDR3 DNA reads TGTGCCAGCAGTGTACTGGACAGCGACGAGCAGTACTTC.

The J gene is TRBJ1-1, the V gene TRBV7-2; TRBD1 matches 7 bases. CDR1 SGHTA and CDR2 FQGNSA come from the germline V gene. The CDR3 is 15 amino acids. Germline trimming cut 2 bases from V and 3 bases from J; bases unmatched to any gene: 6. DNA of the CDR3: TGTGCCAGCAGCTTAAACAGGGGACTTGACACTGAAGCTTTCTTT. It specifies CASSLNRGLDTEAFF.

The chain is built from TRBV7-9 and TRBJ1-2; 7 bases line up with TRBD1. V lost 5 bases, J lost 5 bases, and 11 bases stayed unmatched. Germline CDR1 reads SEHNR; CDR2 reads FQNEAQ (reference sequence). There are 15 residues in the CDR3. The CDR3 loop is CASSPRQQGKYGYTF. CDR3 coding DNA: TGTGCCAGCAGCCCCAGACAACAGGGGAAATATGGCTACACCTTC.

The rearrangement links TRBV28 to TRBJ2-2; perhaps TRBD1 as D (6 bases). This CDR3 has 15 residues. The V gene's germline CDR1 is MDHEN and CDR2 SYDVKM. V was cut by 2 bases and J by 2 bases, with 9 bases left in between. The CDR3 sequence: CASSLTGTNTGELFF. The CDR3, as DNA: TGTGCCAGCAGTTTAACCGGGACAAACACCGGGGAGCTGTTTTTT.

This chain links TRBV28 with TRBJ2-6, with no clear D. This CDR3 comprises 14 residues. CDR1 and CDR2 from the germline V gene are MDHEN and SYDVKM. V was clipped by 2 bases and J by 2 bases, with 4 bases between them. The CDR3 region has the DNA TGTGCCAGCAGTTTAGGGCCTGGGGCCAACGTCCTGACTTTC. As protein: CASSLGPGANVLTF.

V usage is TRBV28 and J usage is TRBJ2-7, with TRBD2 identical over 8 bases. The CDR3 length is 14 residues. Trimming removed 6 bases from V and 3 bases from J; junction bases left unmatched: 7. Germline values: CDR1 MDHEN, CDR2 SYDVKM. As DNA, the CDR3 is TGTGCCAGCAGCGTAACTAGCGGTATCTACGAGCAGTACTTC. As protein: CASSVTSGIYEQYF.

Here the CDR3 DNA reads TGTGCCAGCGGTCAGGTTGAGACCCAGTACTTC. This codes for CASGQVETQYF. The chain has TRBV6-1 and TRBJ2-5, with no clear D. The CDR3 sequence is 11 residues long. V lost 8 bases and J lost 5, with 9 bases in between. Germline loops: CDR1 MNHNS, CDR2 SASEGT.

V and J are TRBV2 and TRBJ2-1; D might be TRBD1 (6 bases). V was shortened by 4 bases and J by 9 bases, with 10 bases between the two germline ends. Per the germline V gene, CDR1 is SNHLY and CDR2 is FYNNEI. This CDR3 is 12 amino acids long. This CDR3 is CASSVLGAEQFF. The DNA for the CDR3 is TGTGCCAGCAGTGTGTTGGGGGCTGAGCAGTTCTTC.

V gene TRBV13 combines with J gene TRBJ2-1; the match to TRBD2 covers 12 bases. The germline gives CDR1 PRHDT, CDR2 FYEKMQ (reference sequence). CDR3 length: 17 amino acids. The V and J ends lost 5 bases and 5 bases, in that order; junction bases with no gene match: 10. CDR3 amino acids: CASSLRRTSGRNNEQFF. The CDR3 nucleotides read TGTGCCAGCAGCCTACGTCGAACTAGCGGGAGGAACAATGAGCAGTTCTTC.

The V gene is TRBV15, the J gene TRBJ2-5; 10 bases align to TRBD2. V was pared by 3 bases and J by 3 bases, with 1 base of the junction left unmatched. The CDR3 sequence is 14 residues long. Germline V gives CDR1 LNHNV, CDR2 YYDKDF (reference sequence). The CDR3 loop reads CATSSTSGEETQYF. The CDR3 DNA reads TGTGCCACCAGCAGCACTAGCGGGGAAGAGACCCAGTACTTC. The entire variable domain, with the rest obtained from reference TRBV15 and TRBJ2-5, is as follows: DAMVIQNPRYQVTQFGKPVTLSCSQTLNHNVMYWYQQKSSQAPKLLFHYYDKDFNNEADTPDNFQSRRPNTSFCFLDIRSPGLGDTAMYLCATSSTSGEETQYFGPGTRLLVL.